This section outlines one TCR beta chain sequence together with its context. The target antigen is unknown. V was clipped by 7 bases and J by 2 bases; unmatched bases: 7. Germline assignment: CDR1 MRHNA and CDR2 SNTAGT. This CDR3 has 16 residues. The table came from immunoSEQ multiplex PCR; TCRdb's copy has only in-frame clones and leaves some out. The data show 45,000 to 60,000 clones, with over 70% seen just once and approximately 4.1% held by the top ten. Tumor or blood genomic DNA was sequenced, with inputs of roughly 616 ng to 6,004 ng. This sample is drawn from a study of T cells in tumors after PD-1 blockade. Study-wide results and limits: Blood contained approximately 40% of the tumor's TCR clonotypes.

The sample consisted of PBMCs, taken before anti-PD-1 treatment. The TCR originated in a human donor with basal cell carcinoma. V is TRBV6-4 and J is TRBJ2-3; TRBD2 aligns across 12 bases. In DNA, the CDR3 is TGTGCCAGCACCAAGACTAGCGGGGGAAACACAGATACGCAGTATTTT. Its translation is CASTKTSGGNTDTQYF.